Following are 9 T cell receptor beta chains from one sample sequenced in a study of blood T cell repertoires in COVID-19. Clones were sequenced by immunoSEQ multiplex PCR, and TCRdb holds only the in-frame ones, with some missing. The data contain over 150,000 clones, roughly four fifths of them singletons. The specimen sequenced was peripheral blood. The receptors here all came from a man of 80 years or more with acute or convalescent COVID-19.

CDR3 bases: TGTGCCAGCTCACCAGAGGACAGGTACGAGCAGTACGTC. It translates to CASSPEDRYEQYV. The gene calls are TRBV18 and TRBJ2-7; 7 bases agree with TRBD1. The CDR3 covers 13 residues. Trimming at V came to 2 bases and at J to 4 bases, leaving 2 bases not matched to a gene. CDR1 is KGHSH and CDR2 is LQKENI in the germline V gene.

This clone came up many times. This chain uses TRBV11-2 with TRBJ2-3; TRBD2 aligns across 12 bases. J gave up 5 bases and V 6 bases, and 9 bases lay outside the gene matches. The CDR3 sequence is 16 residues long. Looked up from germline, CDR1 is SGHAT and CDR2 is FQNNGV. This CDR3 reads CASSPLAGGPRDTQYF. CDR3 DNA: TGTGCCAGCAGTCCGCTAGCGGGGGGGCCTAGAGATACGCAGTATTTT.

This chain uses TRBV19 with TRBJ1-2; D remains unclear. This CDR3 has 13 residues. Looked up from germline, CDR1 is LNHDA and CDR2 is SQIVND (reference sequence). V lost 10 bases to trimming and J lost 8 bases, with 20 bases between them. In DNA, the CDR3 is TGTGCCACCCTATTGGCGGGTACGGAGGGCTACACCTTC. Translation gives CATLLAGTEGYTF.

This chain joins TRBV6-2 or TRBV6-3 and TRBJ2-6, with 7 bases that match TRBD2. Trimming at V came to 4 bases and at J to 0 bases, leaving 3 bases not matched to a gene. The germline V gene encodes CDR1 MNHEY and CDR2 SVGEGT. This CDR3 is built from 16 residues. Here the CDR3 reads CASSWPGGSGANVLTF. CDR3 bases: TGTGCCAGCAGTTGGCCGGGGGGCTCTGGGGCCAACGTCCTGACTTTC.

The DNA for the CDR3 is TGTGCCAGCAGCTCCGGAGGAGACAGGGCCACTGAAGCTTTCTTT. Residues: CASSSGGDRATEAFF. This chain connects TRBV7-2 to TRBJ1-1; 7 bases are a match to TRBD1. Germline-derived CDR1 and CDR2 are SGHTA and FQGNSA. There are 15 residues in the CDR3. V dropped 4 bases and J dropped 4; count of bases not matched to a gene: 9.

This chain uses TRBV7-9 with TRBJ1-4, with a tentative D call TRBD1 (6 bases). The ends were cut back, 8 bases at V and 8 bases at J, with 18 bases in the middle. This CDR3 comprises 14 residues. CDR1 and CDR2 (germline): SEHNR, FQNEAQ (reference sequence). The CDR3 here is CASGRQAGGEKLFF. CDR3 in DNA: TGTGCCAGCGGCCGACAGGCCGGCGGGGAAAAACTGTTTTTT.

This rearrangement joins TRBV28 to TRBJ1-5; tentatively, D is TRBD1 (6 bases). This CDR3 has 13 residues. Per the germline V gene, CDR1 is MDHEN and CDR2 is SYDVKM. V was pared by 10 bases and J by 6 bases, with 16 bases between. CDR3 residues: CATRGGFSQPQHF. CDR3 nucleotides: TGTGCCACCAGAGGGGGATTCAGTCAGCCCCAGCATTTT.

This chain uses TRBV10-3 with TRBJ2-5; D is unclear. The CDR3 has 13 amino acids. The V end was cut by 4 bases, the J end by 2 bases, with 8 bases between. Germline V gene sequence: CDR1 ENHRY, CDR2 SYGVKD. The CDR3 sequence: CAISASPQETQYF. The CDR3 DNA reads TGTGCCATCAGTGCGTCCCCACAAGAGACCCAGTACTTC.

This clone turned up a few times. The rearrangement uses TRBV3-1 (or the pseudogene TRBV3-2) and TRBJ1-6, with 8 bases identical to TRBD1. The ends lost 3 bases at V and 7 bases at J; junction bases unmatched: 8. The germline gives CDR1 LGHDT, CDR2 YNNKEL (reference sequence). The CDR3 runs to 16 residues. CDR3 sequence reads: CASSQAGGLRNSPLHF. The CDR3 DNA is TGTGCCAGCAGCCAGGCAGGGGGCCTAAGGAATTCACCCCTCCACTTT.